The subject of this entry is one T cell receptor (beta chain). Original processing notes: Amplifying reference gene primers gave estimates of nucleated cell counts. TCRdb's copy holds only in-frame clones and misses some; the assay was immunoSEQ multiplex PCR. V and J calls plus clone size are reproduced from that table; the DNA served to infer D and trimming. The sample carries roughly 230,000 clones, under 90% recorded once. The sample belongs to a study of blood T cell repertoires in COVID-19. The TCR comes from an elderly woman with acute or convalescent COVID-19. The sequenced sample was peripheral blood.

In DNA, the CDR3 is TGTGCCAGCTCACCCATGGGGGCGCCGGTGGGAACAGATACGCAGTATTTT. Its translation is CASSPMGAPVGTDTQYF. The V and J genes are TRBV18 and TRBJ2-3; a possible D gene is TRBD1 (6 bases). Trimming cost V 3 bases and J 3 bases, with 19 bases left between them. Germline assignment: CDR1 KGHSH and CDR2 LQKENI. The CDR3 is 17 amino acids.